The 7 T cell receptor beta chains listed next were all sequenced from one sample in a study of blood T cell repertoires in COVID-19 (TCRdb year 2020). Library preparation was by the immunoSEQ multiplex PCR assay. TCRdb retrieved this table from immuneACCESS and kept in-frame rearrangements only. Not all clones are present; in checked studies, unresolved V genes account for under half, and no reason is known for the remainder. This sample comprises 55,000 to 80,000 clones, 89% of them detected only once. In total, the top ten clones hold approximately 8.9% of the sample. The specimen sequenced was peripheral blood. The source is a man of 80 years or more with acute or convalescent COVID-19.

As DNA, the CDR3 is TGTGCCAGCAGCCCGACCCGGGGCACAGGGGTCCAAGAGACCCAGTACTTC. Protein product: CASSPTRGTGVQETQYF. The chain is built from TRBV7-9 and TRBJ2-5; 7 bases are a match to TRBD1. CDR1 and CDR2 (germline): SEHNR, FQNEAQ (reference sequence). The V segment lost 5 bases and the J segment 1 base; nucleotides outside the gene matches: 13. CDR3 length: 17 amino acids.

The CDR3 region has the DNA TGTGCCAGCAACCCCAGGACTAGCGGGAACACAGATACGCAGTATTTT. Translated, it gives CASNPRTSGNTDTQYF. The chain carries TRBV2 and TRBJ2-3; 12 bases match TRBD2. This CDR3 contains 16 residues. The V gene's germline CDR1 is SNHLY and CDR2 FYNNEI. The V and J ends lost 7 bases and 2 bases, in that order; junction bases with no gene match: 7.

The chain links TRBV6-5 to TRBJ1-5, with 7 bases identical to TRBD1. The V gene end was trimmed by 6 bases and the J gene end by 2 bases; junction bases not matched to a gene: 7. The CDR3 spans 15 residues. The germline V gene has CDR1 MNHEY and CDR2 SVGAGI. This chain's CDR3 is CASRQGGGGNQPQHF. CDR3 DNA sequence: TGTGCCAGCAGGCAAGGAGGGGGCGGCAATCAGCCCCAGCATTTT.

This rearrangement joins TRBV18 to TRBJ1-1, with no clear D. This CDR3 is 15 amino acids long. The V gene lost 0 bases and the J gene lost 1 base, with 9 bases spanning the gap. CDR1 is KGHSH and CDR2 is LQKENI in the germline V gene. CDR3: CASSPPAGRNTEAFF. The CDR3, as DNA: TGTGCCAGCTCACCACCGGCGGGAAGGAACACTGAAGCTTTCTTT.

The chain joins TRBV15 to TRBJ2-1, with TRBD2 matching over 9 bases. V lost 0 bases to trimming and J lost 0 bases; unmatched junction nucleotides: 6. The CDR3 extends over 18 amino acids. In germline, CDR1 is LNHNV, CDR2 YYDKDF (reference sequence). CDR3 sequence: CATSRDRSSGSSYNEQFF. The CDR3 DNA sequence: TGTGCCACCAGCAGAGATAGAAGTAGCGGGAGCTCCTACAATGAGCAGTTCTTC.

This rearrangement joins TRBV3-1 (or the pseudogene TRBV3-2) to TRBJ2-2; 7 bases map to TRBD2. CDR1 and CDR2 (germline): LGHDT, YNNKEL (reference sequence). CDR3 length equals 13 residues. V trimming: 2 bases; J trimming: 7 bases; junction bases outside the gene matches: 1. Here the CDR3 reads CASSQRGDGELFF. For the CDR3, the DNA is TGTGCCAGCAGCCAACGGGGGGACGGGGAGCTGTTTTTT.

The CDR3 spells CATSRDGTVRNQPQHF. The CDR3 DNA reads as TGTGCCACCAGCAGAGACGGGACAGTTCGCAATCAGCCCCAGCATTTT. The rearrangement links TRBV15 to TRBJ1-5; 7 positions match TRBD1. The CDR3 sequence is 16 residues long. J lost 2 bases, V lost 0 bases, and 4 bases had no gene match. Germline CDR1 LNHNV, CDR2 YYDKDF (reference sequence).